At least ten counts were recorded for the clone carrying this TCR beta chain. The V end lost 0 bases, the J end lost 5 bases, and 7 bases lay between the germline ends. CDR1 is SNHLY, CDR2 FYNNEI, per germline. The CDR3 consists of 13 residues. This record belongs to a study of T cells in Graves' hyperthyroidism and ophthalmopathy. Amplification targeted TCR beta CDR3 regions from RNA transcripts. TCR CDR3 regions were first amplified by RT-PCR with HTBI primers. One entry per CDR3 protein, called by TCRdb with MiXCR from the multiplex PCR reads. Of over 400,000 distinct CDR3 sequences listed, about 15% are singletons.

The chain carries TRBV2 and TRBJ2-5; the D is unclear. The source of this sequence is a man between 18 and 29 years old with Graves' ophthalmopathy. Sequencing used blood. The DNA of the CDR3 is TGTGCCAGCAGTGAAGCGGGATTGGAGACCCAGTACTTC. As protein: CASSEAGLETQYF.